These 21 T cell receptor beta chains originate from one sample sequenced in a study of T cell responses to AZD1222 COVID-19 vaccine. The assay was immunoSEQ multiplex PCR, and TCRdb's table has in-frame clones only and misses some. This sample has over 110,000 clones, with roughly 91% found just once. The material was peripheral blood, obtained on day 0 of AZD1222 vaccination. The receptors were sampled from an adult in good health.

The chain combines TRBV24-1 with TRBJ2-3; the D call may be TRBD1 or TRBD2 (5 bases each). Germline lookup yields CDR1 KGHDR and CDR2 SFDVKD. The CDR3 spans 15 residues. With 7 bases removed from V and 6 bases from J, the gap between germline ends came to 19 bases. CDR3 residues: CATSDPGIGADTQYF. The CDR3 DNA reads TGTGCCACCAGCGACCCGGGAATAGGGGCGGATACGCAGTATTTT.

The V call is TRBV30, the J call TRBJ2-7; D unclear. Germline V lookup: CDR1 GTSNPN, CDR2 SVGIG (reference sequence). V gave up 7 bases and J gave up 1 base, with 14 bases separating them. This CDR3 has 13 amino acids. CDR3 residues: CASRKESSYEQYF. CDR3 nucleotide sequence: TGTGCCTCCCGTAAGGAATCTTCCTACGAGCAGTACTTC.

V usage is TRBV18 and J usage is TRBJ2-7; 7 positions agree with TRBD1. With V trimmed by 0 bases and J by 3 bases, 14 bases remained unmatched. Germline V gene lookup returns CDR1 KGHSH and CDR2 LQKENI. There are 18 residues in the CDR3. The CDR3 loop is CASSPPTLDRSGRYEQYF. The DNA of the CDR3 is TGTGCCAGCTCACCACCAACTTTGGACAGGTCGGGCCGCTACGAGCAGTACTTC.

The chain recombines TRBV3-1 (or the pseudogene TRBV3-2) with TRBJ1-1, with 8 nucleotides matching TRBD1. Trimming took 0 bases from V and 5 from J; bases not matched to a gene: 14. The CDR3 is made up of 18 amino acids. The germline V gene has CDR1 LGHDT and CDR2 YNNKEL (reference sequence). The CDR3 protein is CASSQDLVSRDRRTEAFF. The CDR3 nucleotides are TGTGCCAGCAGCCAAGATCTGGTAAGCCGGGACAGGCGGACTGAAGCTTTCTTT.

The genes are TRBV7-2 and TRBJ2-7, with TRBD2 identical over 7 bases. The CDR3 runs to 13 residues. V was pared by 4 bases and J by 3 bases, with 3 bases of the junction left unmatched. Germline-derived CDR1 and CDR2 are SGHTA and FQGNSA. For the CDR3, the DNA is TGTGCCAGCAGCTCTGCGGGGGACTACGAGCAGTACTTC. Its protein is CASSSAGDYEQYF. The full variable domain, completed using reference TRBV7-2 and TRBJ2-7, is GAGVSQSPSNKVTEKGKDVELRCDPISGHTALYWYRQSLGQGLEFLIYFQGNSAPDKSGLPSDRFSAERTGGSVSTLTIQRTQQEDSAVYLCASSSAGDYEQYFGPGTRLTVT.

On this clone itself: The sample carries other DNA sequences with the same CDR3. The chain carries TRBV12-3 or TRBV12-4 and TRBJ1-1; D is possibly TRBD1 (5 bases). Trimming shortened V by 2 bases and J by 2 bases, and 6 bases separated the two germline ends. The CDR3 covers 13 residues. DNA for the CDR3: TGTGCCAGCAGTTTAAGGGGTAACACTGAAGCTTTCTTT. It yields the protein CASSLRGNTEAFF.

This chain connects TRBV10-3 to TRBJ2-1; TRBD2 aligns across 11 bases. Germline V gene data show CDR1 as ENHRY and CDR2 as SYGVKD. V shed 5 bases, J shed 4 bases, and the junction held 4 bases outside the gene matches. The CDR3 has 15 amino acids. CDR3 sequence (DNA): TGTGCCATCAGTTTTAGCGGGGGGGTATACAATGAGCAGTTCTTC. This encodes CAISFSGGVYNEQFF.

The chain is built from TRBV5-5 and TRBJ2-7; the match to TRBD1 covers 7 bases. The CDR3 consists of 18 residues. V lost 4 bases to trimming and J lost 2 bases; unmatched junction nucleotides: 18. CDR1 SGHKS and CDR2 YYEKEE come from the germline V gene (reference sequence). The CDR3 spells CASSGDSLREVRPYEQYF. CDR3 nucleotides: TGTGCCAGCAGCGGGGACAGCCTAAGGGAAGTACGGCCCTACGAGCAGTACTTC.

The chain employs TRBV6-5 and TRBJ2-2, with 8 positions matching TRBD2. Germline V gene lookup returns CDR1 MNHEY and CDR2 SVGAGI. The CDR3 covers 14 residues. V shed 6 bases, J shed 6 bases, and the junction held 6 bases outside the gene matches. The CDR3 region is CASRPGLVAGELFF. For the CDR3, the DNA is TGTGCCAGCAGGCCGGGACTAGTGGCCGGGGAGCTGTTTTTT.

The chain joins TRBV2 to TRBJ2-7, with a tentative D call TRBD1 (6 bases). V was trimmed by 6 bases and J by 2 bases, leaving 11 bases between them. CDR1 SNHLY and CDR2 FYNNEI come from the germline V gene. The CDR3 totals 13 residues. For the CDR3, the DNA is TGTGCCAGCAGACGGGACACACCCTACGAGCAGTACTTC. Residues: CASRRDTPYEQYF.

The chain recombines TRBV19 with TRBJ2-3; 9 bases align to TRBD1. This CDR3 contains 15 residues. Trimming took 6 bases from V and 1 from J; bases not matched to a gene: 5. Per the germline V gene, CDR1 is LNHDA and CDR2 is SQIVND (reference sequence). The CDR3: CASRSRTGGTDTQYF. The DNA of the CDR3 is TGTGCCAGTAGGTCGAGGACAGGGGGCACAGATACGCAGTATTTT.

The V and J genes are TRBV7-9 and TRBJ2-7; TRBD1 aligns across 7 bases. The CDR3 runs 16 residues. From germline, CDR1 is SEHNR and CDR2 FQNEAQ (reference sequence). V lost 1 base to trimming and J lost 5 bases; unmatched junction nucleotides: 11. The CDR3 DNA reads as TGTGCCAGCAGCTTAGGAGGGGGCAGGACGTCCAACGAGCAGTACTTC. This codes for CASSLGGGRTSNEQYF. Complete variable domain (other parts from reference TRBV7-9 and TRBJ2-7): DTGVSQNPRHKITKRGQNVTFRCDPISEHNRLYWYRQTLGQGPEFLTYFQNEAQLEKSRLLSDRFSAERPKGSFSTLEIQRTEQGDSAMYLCASSLGGGRTSNEQYFGPGTRLTVT.

Here the CDR3 reads CASSLVGKTYNEQFF. The CDR3 DNA reads as TGTGCCAGCAGCTTAGTGGGGAAGACCTACAATGAGCAGTTCTTC. The rearrangement uses TRBV13 and TRBJ2-1; D ambiguous. V gave up 1 base and J gave up 2 bases, with 9 bases separating them. Looked up from germline, CDR1 is PRHDT and CDR2 is FYEKMQ (reference sequence). The CDR3 runs to 15 residues.

The gene calls are TRBV19 and TRBJ1-5; D is perhaps TRBD1 (6 bases). Germline V gene data show CDR1 as LNHDA and CDR2 as SQIVND (reference sequence). The ends were cut back, 7 bases at V and 0 bases at J, with 13 bases in the middle. This CDR3 spans 15 amino acids. The CDR3 sequence is CASTRGQISNQPQHF. DNA for the CDR3: TGTGCCAGTACCCGAGGACAGATTAGCAATCAGCCCCAGCATTTT.

The chain recombines TRBV20-1 with TRBJ2-1; D ambiguous. The ends were cut back, 5 bases at V and 5 bases at J, with 7 bases in the middle. CDR3 length: 11 amino acids. The germline gives CDR1 DFQATT, CDR2 SNEGSKA (reference sequence). The DNA for the CDR3 is TGCAGTGCTCCCCGAGACAATGAGCAGTTCTTC. Amino acids: CSAPRDNEQFF.

This clone was recorded once. The chain has TRBV12-3 or TRBV12-4 and TRBJ2-5; D not resolved. Between the trimmed V and J ends, which lost 3 bases and 5 bases, there was a span of 10 bases. The CDR3 is 13 residues long. The CDR3 DNA reads TGTGCCAGCAGTTTGCCCCACCTGGAGACCCAGTACTTC. Amino acids: CASSLPHLETQYF.

V is TRBV28 and J is TRBJ2-6, with no clear D. Trimming stripped 7 bases from V and 0 bases from J, with 10 bases between. From germline, CDR1 is MDHEN and CDR2 SYDVKM. This CDR3 comprises 15 residues. The CDR3 spells CASNPRSSGANVLTF. CDR3 sequence (DNA): TGTGCCAGCAACCCCCGGAGCTCTGGGGCCAACGTCCTGACTTTC.

The CDR3: CASSVASGRATGELFF. CDR3 coding DNA: TGTGCCAGCAGCGTAGCGAGCGGGAGGGCTACCGGGGAGCTGTTTTTT. The chain combines TRBV9 with TRBJ2-2; 10 positions match TRBD2. Germline V gene lookup returns CDR1 SGDLS and CDR2 YYNGEE. The CDR3 loop spans 16 amino acids. V lost 0 bases, J lost 5 bases, and 4 bases stayed unmatched.

V gene TRBV7-2 combines with J gene TRBJ2-3; D is unresolved. Germline V gene lookup returns CDR1 SGHTA and CDR2 FQGNSA. The germline V and J ends were trimmed by 4 bases and 0 bases, with 8 bases remaining between them. The CDR3 consists of 14 residues. DNA for the CDR3: TGTGCCAGCAGCTCTGGCCCTAGCACAGATACGCAGTATTTT. This sequence encodes CASSSGPSTDTQYF.

The V gene is TRBV30, the J gene TRBJ1-1, with unresolved D. V was cut by 0 bases and J by 0 bases, with 5 bases left in between. Germline V CDR1 and CDR2: GTSNPN, SVGIG (reference sequence). CDR3 size: 13 residues. This CDR3 reads CAWSVRMNTEAFF. DNA for the CDR3: TGTGCCTGGAGTGTACGGATGAACACTGAAGCTTTCTTT.

V is TRBV5-1 and J is TRBJ2-1; D is unresolved. This CDR3 has 16 amino acids. From germline, CDR1 is SGHRS and CDR2 YFSETQ. The V and J ends lost 0 bases and 2 bases respectively, with 12 bases between them. In DNA form, the CDR3 reads TGCGCCAGCAGCTTGGGAATTCAATCAACCTACAATGAGCAGTTCTTC. The encoded protein is CASSLGIQSTYNEQFF.